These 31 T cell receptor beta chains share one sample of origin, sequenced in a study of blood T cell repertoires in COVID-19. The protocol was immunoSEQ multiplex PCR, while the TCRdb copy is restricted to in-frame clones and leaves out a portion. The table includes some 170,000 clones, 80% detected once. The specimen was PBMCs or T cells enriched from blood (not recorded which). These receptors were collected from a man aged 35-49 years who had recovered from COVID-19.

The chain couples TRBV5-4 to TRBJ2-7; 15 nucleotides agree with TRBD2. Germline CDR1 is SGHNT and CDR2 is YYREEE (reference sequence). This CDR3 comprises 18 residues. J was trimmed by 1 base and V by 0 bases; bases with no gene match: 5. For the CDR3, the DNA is TGTGCCAGCAGCTTGGTGGGGACTAGCGGGGGGCGGTCCTACGAGCAGTACGTC. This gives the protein CASSLVGTSGGRSYEQYV.

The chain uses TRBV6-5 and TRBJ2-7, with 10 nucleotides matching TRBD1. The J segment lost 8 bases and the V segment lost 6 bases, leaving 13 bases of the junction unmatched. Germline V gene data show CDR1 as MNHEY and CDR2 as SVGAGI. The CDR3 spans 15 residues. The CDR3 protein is CASSSSEGTGVKQYV. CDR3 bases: TGTGCCAGCAGCTCCTCGGAAGGGACAGGGGTCAAGCAGTACGTC.

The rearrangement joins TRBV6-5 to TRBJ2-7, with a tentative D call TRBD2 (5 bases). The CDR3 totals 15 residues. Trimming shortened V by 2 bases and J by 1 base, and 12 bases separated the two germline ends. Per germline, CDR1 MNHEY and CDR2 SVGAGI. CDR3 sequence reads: CASSYGGGQSYEQYF. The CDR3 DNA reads TGTGCCAGCAGTTACGGCGGCGGGCAATCCTACGAGCAGTACTTC.

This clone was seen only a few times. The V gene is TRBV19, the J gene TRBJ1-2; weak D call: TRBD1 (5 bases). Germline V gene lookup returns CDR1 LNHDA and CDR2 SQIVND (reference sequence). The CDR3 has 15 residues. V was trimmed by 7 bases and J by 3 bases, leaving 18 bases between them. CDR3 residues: CASTNRSPGDYGYTF. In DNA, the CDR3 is TGTGCCAGTACAAACAGGTCTCCGGGGGACTATGGCTACACCTTC. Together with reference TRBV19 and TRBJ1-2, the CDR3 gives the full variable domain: DGGITQSPKYLFRKEGQNVTLSCEQNLNHDAMYWYRQDPGQGLRLIYYSQIVNDFQKGDIAEGYSVSREKKESFPLTVTSAQKNPTAFYLCASTNRSPGDYGYTFGSGTRLTVV.

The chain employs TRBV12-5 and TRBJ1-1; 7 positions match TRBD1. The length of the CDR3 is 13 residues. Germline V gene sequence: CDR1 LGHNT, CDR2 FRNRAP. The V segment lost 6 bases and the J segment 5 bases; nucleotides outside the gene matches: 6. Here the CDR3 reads CASGLTGLTEAFF. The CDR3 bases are TGTGCTAGTGGGTTGACAGGGCTTACTGAAGCTTTCTTT.

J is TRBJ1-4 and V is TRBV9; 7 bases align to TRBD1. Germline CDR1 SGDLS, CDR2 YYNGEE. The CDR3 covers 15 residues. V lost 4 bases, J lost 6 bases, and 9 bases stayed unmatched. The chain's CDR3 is CASSIQGGAYEKLFF. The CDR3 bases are TGTGCCAGCAGCATTCAAGGGGGCGCGTATGAAAAACTGTTTTTT.

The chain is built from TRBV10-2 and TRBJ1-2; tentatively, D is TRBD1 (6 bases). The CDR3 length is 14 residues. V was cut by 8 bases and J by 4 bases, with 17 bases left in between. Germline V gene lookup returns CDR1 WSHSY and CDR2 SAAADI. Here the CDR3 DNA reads TGCGCCAGCCTATCGGGGGGCTTAGGCTATGGCTACACCTTC. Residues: CASLSGGLGYGYTF.

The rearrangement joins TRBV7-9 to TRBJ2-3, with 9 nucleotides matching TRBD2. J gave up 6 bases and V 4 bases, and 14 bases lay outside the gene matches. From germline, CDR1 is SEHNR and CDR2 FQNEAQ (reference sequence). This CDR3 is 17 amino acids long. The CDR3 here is CASSSHPRLAERDTQYF. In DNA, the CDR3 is TGTGCCAGCAGCTCTCACCCACGACTAGCGGAGAGGGATACGCAGTATTTT.

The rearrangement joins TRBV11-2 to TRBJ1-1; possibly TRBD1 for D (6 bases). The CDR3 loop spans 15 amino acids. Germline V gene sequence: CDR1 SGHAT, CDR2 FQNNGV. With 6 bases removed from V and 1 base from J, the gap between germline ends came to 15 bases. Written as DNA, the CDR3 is TGTGCCAGCAGTCCGATAGACAGGCCGAACACTGAAGCTTTCTTT. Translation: CASSPIDRPNTEAFF.

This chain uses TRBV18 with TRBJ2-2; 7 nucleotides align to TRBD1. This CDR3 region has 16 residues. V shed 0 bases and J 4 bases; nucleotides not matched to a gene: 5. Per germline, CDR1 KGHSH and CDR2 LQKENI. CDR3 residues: CASSPPGRGSTGELFF. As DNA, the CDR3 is TGTGCCAGCTCACCACCCGGCAGGGGGAGCACCGGGGAGCTGTTTTTT.

As DNA, the CDR3 is TGTGCCAGCTCCCCAAACAGGGACGTGGGGACTGAAAAACTGTTTTTT. Translated: CASSPNRDVGTEKLFF. The genes are TRBV18 and TRBJ1-4, with D perhaps matching TRBD1 (6 bases). CDR3 length: 16 amino acids. Germline values: CDR1 KGHSH, CDR2 LQKENI. V lost 6 bases and J lost 7, with 21 bases in between.

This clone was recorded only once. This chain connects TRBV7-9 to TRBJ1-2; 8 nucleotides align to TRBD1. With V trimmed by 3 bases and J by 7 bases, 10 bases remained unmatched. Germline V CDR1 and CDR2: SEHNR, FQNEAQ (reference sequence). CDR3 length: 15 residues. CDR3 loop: CASSFPGQGHGGYTF. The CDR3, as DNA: TGTGCCAGCAGCTTTCCAGGACAGGGCCACGGTGGCTACACCTTC.

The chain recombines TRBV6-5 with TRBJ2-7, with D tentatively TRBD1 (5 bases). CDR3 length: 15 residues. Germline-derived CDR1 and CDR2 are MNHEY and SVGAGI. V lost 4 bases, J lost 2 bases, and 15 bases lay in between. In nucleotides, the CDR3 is TGTGCCAGCAGTTCCAGGGCCGTGGTCCCCTACGAGCAGTACTTC. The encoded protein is CASSSRAVVPYEQYF.

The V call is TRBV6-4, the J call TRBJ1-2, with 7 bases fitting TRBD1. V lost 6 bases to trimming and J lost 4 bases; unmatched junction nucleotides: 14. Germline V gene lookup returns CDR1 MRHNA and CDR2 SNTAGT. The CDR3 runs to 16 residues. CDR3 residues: CASRPEENRDSYGYTF. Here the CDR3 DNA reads TGTGCCAGCAGACCTGAGGAAAATCGGGACAGCTATGGCTACACCTTC.

The CDR3 DNA reads TGTGCCAGCAGCTTAGAGGAGACAGGGGGCAATGGCTACACCTTC. The encoded protein is CASSLEETGGNGYTF. The rearrangement uses TRBV7-9 and TRBJ1-2, with 10 bases fitting TRBD1. The junction had 5 bases not matched to a gene; V was cut back by 1 base and J by 6 bases. The CDR3 has 15 amino acids. The germline CDR1 and CDR2 sequences are SEHNR and FQNEAQ (reference sequence).

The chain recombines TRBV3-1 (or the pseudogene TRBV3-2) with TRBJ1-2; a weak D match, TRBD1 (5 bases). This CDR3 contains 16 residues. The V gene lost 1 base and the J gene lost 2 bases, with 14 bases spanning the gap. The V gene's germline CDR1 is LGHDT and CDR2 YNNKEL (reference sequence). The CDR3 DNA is TGTGCCAGCAGCCAAGGCCGGACAAATACCAACTATGGCTACACCTTC. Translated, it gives CASSQGRTNTNYGYTF.

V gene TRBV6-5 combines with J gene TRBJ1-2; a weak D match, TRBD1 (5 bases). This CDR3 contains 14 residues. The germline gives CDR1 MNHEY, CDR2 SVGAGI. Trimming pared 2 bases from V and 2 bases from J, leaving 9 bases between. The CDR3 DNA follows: TGTGCCAGCAGTTACGGCCAGGGCAACTATGGCTACACCTTC. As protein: CASSYGQGNYGYTF.

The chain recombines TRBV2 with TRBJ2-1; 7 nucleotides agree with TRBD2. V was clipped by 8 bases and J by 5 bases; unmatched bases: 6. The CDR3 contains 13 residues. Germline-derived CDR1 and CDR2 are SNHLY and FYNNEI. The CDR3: CASRSRGDNEQFF. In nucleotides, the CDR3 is TGTGCCAGCCGCTCCCGGGGGGACAATGAGCAGTTCTTC.

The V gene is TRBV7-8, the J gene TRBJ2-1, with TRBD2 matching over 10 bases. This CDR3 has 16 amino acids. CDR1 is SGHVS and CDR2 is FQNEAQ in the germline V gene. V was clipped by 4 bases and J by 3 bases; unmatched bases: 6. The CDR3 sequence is CASSSYSGGLYNEQFF. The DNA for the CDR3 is TGTGCCAGCAGCTCCTATAGCGGGGGGCTCTACAATGAGCAGTTCTTC.

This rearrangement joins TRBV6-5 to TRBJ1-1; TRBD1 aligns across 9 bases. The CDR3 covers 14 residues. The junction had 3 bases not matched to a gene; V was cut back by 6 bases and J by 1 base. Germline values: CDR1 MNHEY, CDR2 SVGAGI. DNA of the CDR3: TGTGCCAGCAGGACGACAGGGGGGAACACTGAAGCTTTCTTT. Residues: CASRTTGGNTEAFF.

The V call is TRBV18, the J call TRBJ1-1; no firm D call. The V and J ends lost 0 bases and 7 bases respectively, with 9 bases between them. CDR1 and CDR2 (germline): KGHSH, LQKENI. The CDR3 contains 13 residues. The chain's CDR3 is CASSPPRPREAFF. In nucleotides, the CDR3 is TGTGCCAGCTCACCACCGCGGCCGCGTGAAGCTTTCTTT.

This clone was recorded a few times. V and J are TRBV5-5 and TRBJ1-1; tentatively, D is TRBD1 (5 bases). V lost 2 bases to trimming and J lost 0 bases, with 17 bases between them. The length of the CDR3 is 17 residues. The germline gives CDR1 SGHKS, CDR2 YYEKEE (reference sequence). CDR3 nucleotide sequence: TGTGCCAGCAGCTTTACTGCGGGGCCAGTAATGAACACTGAAGCTTTCTTT. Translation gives CASSFTAGPVMNTEAFF.

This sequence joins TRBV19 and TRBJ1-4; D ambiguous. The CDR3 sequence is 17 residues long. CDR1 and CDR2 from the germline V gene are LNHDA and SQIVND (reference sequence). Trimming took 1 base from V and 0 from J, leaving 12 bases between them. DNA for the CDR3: TGTGCCAGTAGTATAGTCGTTTTGAGCGCAACTAATGAAAAACTGTTTTTT. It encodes CASSIVVLSATNEKLFF.

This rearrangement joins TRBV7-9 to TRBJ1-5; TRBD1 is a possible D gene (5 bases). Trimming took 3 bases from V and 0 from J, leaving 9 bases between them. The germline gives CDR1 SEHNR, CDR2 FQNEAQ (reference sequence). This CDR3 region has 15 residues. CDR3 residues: CASSFGGNSNQPQHF. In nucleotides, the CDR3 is TGTGCCAGCAGCTTCGGGGGTAATAGCAATCAGCCCCAGCATTTT.

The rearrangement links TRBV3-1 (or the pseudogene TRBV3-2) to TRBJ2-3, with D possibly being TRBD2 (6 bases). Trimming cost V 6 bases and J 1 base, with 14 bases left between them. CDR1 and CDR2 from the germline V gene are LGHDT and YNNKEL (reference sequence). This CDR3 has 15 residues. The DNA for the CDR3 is TGTGCCAGCAGATCCGGGACTTTACGCACAGATACGCAGTATTTT. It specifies CASRSGTLRTDTQYF.

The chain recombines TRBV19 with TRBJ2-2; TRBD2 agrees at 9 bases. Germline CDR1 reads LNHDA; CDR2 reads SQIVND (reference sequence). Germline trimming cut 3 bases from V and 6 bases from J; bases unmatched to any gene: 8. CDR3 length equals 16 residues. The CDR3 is CASSIRWLAGPGELFF. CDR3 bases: TGTGCCAGTAGTATTCGTTGGCTAGCGGGGCCCGGGGAGCTGTTTTTT. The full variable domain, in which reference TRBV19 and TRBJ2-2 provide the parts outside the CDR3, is DGGITQSPKYLFRKEGQNVTLSCEQNLNHDAMYWYRQDPGQGLRLIYYSQIVNDFQKGDIAEGYSVSREKKESFPLTVTSAQKNPTAFYLCASSIRWLAGPGELFFGEGSRLTVL.

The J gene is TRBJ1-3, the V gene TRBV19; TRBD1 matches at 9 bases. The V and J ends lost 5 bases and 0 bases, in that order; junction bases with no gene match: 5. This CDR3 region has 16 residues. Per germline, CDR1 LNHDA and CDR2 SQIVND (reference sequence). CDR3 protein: CASSGLDRGSGNTIYF. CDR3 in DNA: TGTGCCAGTAGTGGATTGGACAGGGGCTCTGGAAACACCATATATTTT.

The CDR3 nucleotides are TGTGCCAGCAGCCCCACAGGTGATAGCAGGGAAGCTTTCTTT. Its translation is CASSPTGDSREAFF. The rearrangement links TRBV7-9 to TRBJ1-1, with D perhaps TRBD1 (5 bases). Trimming removed 5 bases at V and 8 bases at J, with 18 bases between. There are 14 residues in the CDR3. Germline loops: CDR1 SEHNR, CDR2 FQNEAQ (reference sequence).

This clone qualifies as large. The CDR3: CASRPDGEIYGYTF. In DNA, the CDR3 is TGTGCCAGCCGCCCAGACGGGGAAATCTATGGCTACACCTTC. This chain connects TRBV9 to TRBJ1-2, with D unclear. The CDR3 covers 14 residues. CDR1 and CDR2 from the germline V gene are SGDLS and YYNGEE. V was trimmed by 7 bases and J by 4 bases, leaving 17 bases between them.

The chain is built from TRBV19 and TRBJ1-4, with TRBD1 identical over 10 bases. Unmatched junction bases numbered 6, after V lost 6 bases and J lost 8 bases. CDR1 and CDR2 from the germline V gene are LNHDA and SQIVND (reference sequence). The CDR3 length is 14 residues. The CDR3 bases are TGTGCCAGTAGCCTAGACAGGGGGCACGAAAAACTGTTTTTT. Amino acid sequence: CASSLDRGHEKLFF.

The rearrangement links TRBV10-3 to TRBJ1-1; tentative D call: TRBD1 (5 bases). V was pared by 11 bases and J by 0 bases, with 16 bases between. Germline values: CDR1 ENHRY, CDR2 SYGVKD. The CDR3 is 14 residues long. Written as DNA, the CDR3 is TGTGCCTCCCGTCCGGGGGGGATGAACACTGAAGCTTTCTTT. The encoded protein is CASRPGGMNTEAFF.